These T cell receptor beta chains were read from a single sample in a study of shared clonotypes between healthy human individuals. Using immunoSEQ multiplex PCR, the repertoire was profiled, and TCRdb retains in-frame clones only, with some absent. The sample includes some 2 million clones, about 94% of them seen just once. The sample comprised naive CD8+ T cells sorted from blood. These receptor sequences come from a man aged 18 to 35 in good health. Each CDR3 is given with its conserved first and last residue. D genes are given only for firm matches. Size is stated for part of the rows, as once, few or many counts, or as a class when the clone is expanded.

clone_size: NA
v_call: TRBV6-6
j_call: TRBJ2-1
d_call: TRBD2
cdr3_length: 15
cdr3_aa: CASSYTAGGYNEQFF
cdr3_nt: TGTGCCAGCAGTTACACGGCGGGGGGGTACAATGAGCAGTTCTTC

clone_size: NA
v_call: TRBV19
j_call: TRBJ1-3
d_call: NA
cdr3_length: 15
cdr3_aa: CASSIGGGSGNTIYF
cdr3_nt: TGTGCCAGTAGTATCGGGGGGGGCTCTGGAAACACCATATATTTT

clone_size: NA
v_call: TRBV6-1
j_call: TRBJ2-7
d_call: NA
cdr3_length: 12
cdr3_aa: CASSGGVYEQYF
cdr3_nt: TGTGCCAGCAGTGGCGGGGTCTACGAGCAGTACTTC

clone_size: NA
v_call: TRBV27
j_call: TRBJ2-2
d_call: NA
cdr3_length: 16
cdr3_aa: CASGNFGTPNTGELFF
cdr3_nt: TGTGCCAGCGGGAATTTCGGAACTCCGAACACCGGGGAGCTGTTTTTT

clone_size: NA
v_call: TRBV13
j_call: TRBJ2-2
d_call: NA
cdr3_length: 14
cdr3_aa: CASSPGRNTGELFF
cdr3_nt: TGTGCCAGCAGCCCGGGACGGAACACCGGGGAGCTGTTTTTT

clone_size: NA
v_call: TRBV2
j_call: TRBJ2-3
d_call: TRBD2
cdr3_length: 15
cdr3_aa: CASSEPSGGTDTQYF
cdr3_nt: TGTGCCAGCAGTGAACCAAGCGGGGGCACAGATACGCAGTATTTT

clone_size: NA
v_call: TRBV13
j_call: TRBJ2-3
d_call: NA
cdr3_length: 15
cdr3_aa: CASCPRGDGEDTQYF
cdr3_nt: TGTGCCAGCTGCCCCAGGGGGGATGGGGAAGATACGCAGTATTTT

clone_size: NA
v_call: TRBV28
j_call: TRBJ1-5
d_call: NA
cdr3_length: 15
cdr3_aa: CASNPGAASNQPQHF
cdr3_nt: TGTGCCAGCAACCCTGGGGCAGCTAGCAATCAGCCCCAGCATTTT

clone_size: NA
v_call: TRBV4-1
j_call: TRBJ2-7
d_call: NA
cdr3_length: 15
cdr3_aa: CASSQESRELYEQYF
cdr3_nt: TGCGCCAGCAGCCAAGAATCACGGGAACTCTACGAGCAGTACTTC

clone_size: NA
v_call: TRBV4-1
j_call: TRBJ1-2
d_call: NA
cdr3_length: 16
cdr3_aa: CASSQAVTPLSSGYTF
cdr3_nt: TGCGCCAGCAGCCAAGCAGTAACCCCTCTATCTTCTGGCTACACCTTC

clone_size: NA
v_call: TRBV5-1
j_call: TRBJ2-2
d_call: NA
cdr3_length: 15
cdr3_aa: CASRTDTTNTGELFF
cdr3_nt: TGCGCCAGCAGAACTGACACTACGAACACCGGGGAGCTGTTTTTT

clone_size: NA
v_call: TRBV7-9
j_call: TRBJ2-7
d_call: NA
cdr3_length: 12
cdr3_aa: CASSLQGNEQYF
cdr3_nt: TGTGCCAGCAGTCTACAGGGAAACGAGCAGTACTTC

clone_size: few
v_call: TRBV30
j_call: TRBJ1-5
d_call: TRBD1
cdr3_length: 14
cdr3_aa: CAWSLGTENQPQHF
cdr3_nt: TGTGCCTGGAGTTTAGGGACAGAGAATCAGCCCCAGCATTTT

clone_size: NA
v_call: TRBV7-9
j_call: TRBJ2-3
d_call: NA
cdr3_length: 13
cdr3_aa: CASSLVSTDTQYF
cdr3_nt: TGTGCCAGCAGCTTAGTCTCCACAGATACGCAGTATTTT

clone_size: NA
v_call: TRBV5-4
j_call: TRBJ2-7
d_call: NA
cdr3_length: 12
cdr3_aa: CASSLQESEQYF
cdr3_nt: TGTGCCAGCAGCTTGCAGGAATCCGAGCAGTACTTC

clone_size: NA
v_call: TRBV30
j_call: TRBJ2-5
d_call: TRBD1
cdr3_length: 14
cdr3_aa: CAWSPGQGGETQYF
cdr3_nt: TGTGCCTGGAGCCCTGGACAGGGAGGAGAGACCCAGTACTTC

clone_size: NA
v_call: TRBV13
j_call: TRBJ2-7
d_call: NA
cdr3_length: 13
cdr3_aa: CASSLTQTGEQYF
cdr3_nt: TGTGCCAGCAGCTTGACCCAGACAGGCGAGCAGTACTTC

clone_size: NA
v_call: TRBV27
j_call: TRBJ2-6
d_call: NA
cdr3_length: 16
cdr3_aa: CASSHRLDSGANVLTF
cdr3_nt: TGTGCCAGCAGCCACAGACTTGACTCTGGGGCCAACGTCCTGACTTTC

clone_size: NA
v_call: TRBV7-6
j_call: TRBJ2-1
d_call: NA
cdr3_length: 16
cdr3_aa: CASRPDSSWGHNEQFF
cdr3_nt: TGTGCCAGCAGACCTGACAGTTCGTGGGGGCACAATGAGCAGTTCTTC

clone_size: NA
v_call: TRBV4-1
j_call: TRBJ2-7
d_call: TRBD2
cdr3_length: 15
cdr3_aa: CASSLLAGAEYEQYF
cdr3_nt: TGCGCCAGCAGCCTATTAGCGGGCGCGGAATACGAGCAGTACTTC

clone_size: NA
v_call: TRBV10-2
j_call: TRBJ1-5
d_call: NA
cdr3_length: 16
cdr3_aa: CASSIGVYEGNQPQHF
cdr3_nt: TGCGCCAGCAGTATCGGGGTATACGAAGGCAATCAGCCCCAGCATTTT

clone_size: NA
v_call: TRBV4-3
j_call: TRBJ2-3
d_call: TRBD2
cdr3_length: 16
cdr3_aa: CASSQETAGGTDTQYF
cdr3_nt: TGCGCCAGCAGCCAAGAAACAGCGGGAGGCACAGATACGCAGTATTTT

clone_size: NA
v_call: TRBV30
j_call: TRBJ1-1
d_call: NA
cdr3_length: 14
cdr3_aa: CAGAGPTMNTEAFF
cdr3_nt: TGTGCGGGGGCAGGGCCAACAATGAACACTGAAGCTTTCTTT

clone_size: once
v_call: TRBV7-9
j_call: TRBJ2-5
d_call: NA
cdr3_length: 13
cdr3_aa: CATPELNQETQYF
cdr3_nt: TGTGCCACTCCCGAACTGAACCAAGAGACCCAGTACTTC

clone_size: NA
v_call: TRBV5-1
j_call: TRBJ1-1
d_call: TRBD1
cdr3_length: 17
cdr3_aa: CASSSGQGGPMNTEAFF
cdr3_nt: TGCGCCAGCAGCTCGGGACAGGGCGGTCCCATGAACACTGAAGCTTTCTTT

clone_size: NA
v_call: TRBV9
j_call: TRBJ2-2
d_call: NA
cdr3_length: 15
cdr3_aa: CASSGGRSNTGELFF
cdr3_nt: TGTGCCAGCAGCGGGGGGCGATCGAACACCGGGGAGCTGTTTTTT

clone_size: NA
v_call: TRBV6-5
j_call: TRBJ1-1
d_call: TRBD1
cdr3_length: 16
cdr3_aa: CASSYSGQGGNTEAFF
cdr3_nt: TGTGCCAGCAGTTACAGCGGACAGGGAGGGAACACTGAAGCTTTCTTT

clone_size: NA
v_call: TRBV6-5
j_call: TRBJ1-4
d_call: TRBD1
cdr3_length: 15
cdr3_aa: CASSYSGTGSEKLFF
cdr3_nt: TGTGCCAGCAGTTACTCAGGGACAGGCTCTGAAAAACTGTTTTTT

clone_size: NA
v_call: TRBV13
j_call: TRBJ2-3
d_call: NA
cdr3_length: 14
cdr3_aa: CASSYSGERDTQYF
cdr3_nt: TGTGCCAGCAGTTATTCGGGGGAGAGAGATACGCAGTATTTT

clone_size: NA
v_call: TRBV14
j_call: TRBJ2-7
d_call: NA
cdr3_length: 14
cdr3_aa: CASSQVAGAYEQYF
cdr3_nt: TGTGCCAGCAGCCAAGTCGCCGGAGCCTACGAGCAGTACTTC

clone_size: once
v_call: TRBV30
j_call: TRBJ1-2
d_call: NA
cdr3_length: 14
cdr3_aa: CAWSHPGGNYGYTF
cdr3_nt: TGTGCCTGGAGCCACCCCGGGGGAAACTATGGCTACACCTTC

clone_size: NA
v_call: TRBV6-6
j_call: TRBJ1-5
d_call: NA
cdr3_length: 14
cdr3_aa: CASSYPGQEGPQHF
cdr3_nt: TGTGCCAGCAGTTACCCTGGACAAGAAGGGCCCCAGCATTTT

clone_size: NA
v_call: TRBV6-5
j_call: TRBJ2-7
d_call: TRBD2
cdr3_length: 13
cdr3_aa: CASRSGGVREQYF
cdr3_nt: TGTGCCAGCAGATCCGGGGGGGTTAGAGAGCAGTACTTC

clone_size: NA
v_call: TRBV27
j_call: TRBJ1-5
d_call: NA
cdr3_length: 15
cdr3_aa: CASSLWGTSNQPQHF
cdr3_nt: TGTGCCAGCAGTTTGTGGGGGACCTCCAATCAGCCCCAGCATTTT

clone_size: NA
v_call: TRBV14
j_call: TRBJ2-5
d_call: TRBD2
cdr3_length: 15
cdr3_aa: CASSLIAGMGETQYF
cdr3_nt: TGTGCCAGCAGCCTAATAGCGGGGATGGGTGAGACCCAGTACTTC

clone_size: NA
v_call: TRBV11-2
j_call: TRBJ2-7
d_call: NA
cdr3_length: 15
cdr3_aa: CASSLEPTASYEQYF
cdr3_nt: TGTGCCAGCAGCTTAGAGCCGACAGCCTCCTACGAGCAGTACTTC

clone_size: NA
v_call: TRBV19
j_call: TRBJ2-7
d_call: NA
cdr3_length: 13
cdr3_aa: CASSGGQTYEQYF
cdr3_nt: TGTGCCAGTAGTGGGGGACAAACCTACGAGCAGTACTTC

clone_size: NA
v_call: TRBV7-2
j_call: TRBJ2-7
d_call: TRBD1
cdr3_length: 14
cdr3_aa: CASSLTGTAYEQYF
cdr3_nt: TGTGCCAGCAGCTTAACAGGGACAGCCTACGAGCAGTACTTC

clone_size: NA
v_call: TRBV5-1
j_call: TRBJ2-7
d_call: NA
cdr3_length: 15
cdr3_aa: CASSLGYGTSYEQYF
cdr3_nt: TGCGCCAGCAGCCTAGGTTACGGTACCTCCTACGAGCAGTACTTC

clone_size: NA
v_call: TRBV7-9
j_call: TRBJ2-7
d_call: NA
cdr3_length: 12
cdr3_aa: CASSPGGREQYF
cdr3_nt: TGTGCCAGCAGCCCTGGCGGTCGCGAGCAGTACTTC

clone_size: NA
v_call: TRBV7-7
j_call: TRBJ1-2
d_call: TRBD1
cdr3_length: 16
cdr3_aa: CASSSVGGQGSHGYTF
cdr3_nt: TGTGCTAGCAGTTCGGTGGGTGGACAGGGGAGTCATGGCTACACCTTC

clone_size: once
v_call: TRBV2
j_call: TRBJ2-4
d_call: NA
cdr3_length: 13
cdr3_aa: CASSDRSKNIQYF
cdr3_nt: TGTGCCAGCAGTGACCGGTCCAAAAACATTCAGTACTTC

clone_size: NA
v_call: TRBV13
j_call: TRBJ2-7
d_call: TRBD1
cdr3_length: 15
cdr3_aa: CASSPAGTGGYEQYF
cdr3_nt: TGTGCCAGCAGTCCGGCCGGGACAGGGGGCTACGAGCAGTACTTC

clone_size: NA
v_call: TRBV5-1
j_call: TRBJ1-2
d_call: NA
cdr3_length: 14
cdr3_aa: CASSLGLDSYGYTF
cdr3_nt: TGCGCCAGCAGCTTGGGTTTGGACAGCTATGGCTACACCTTC

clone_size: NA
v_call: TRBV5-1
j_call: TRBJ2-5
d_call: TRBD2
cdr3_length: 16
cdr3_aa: CASSLWAGGPLETQYF
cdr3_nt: TGCGCCAGCAGCTTGTGGGCGGGAGGGCCGTTAGAGACCCAGTACTTC

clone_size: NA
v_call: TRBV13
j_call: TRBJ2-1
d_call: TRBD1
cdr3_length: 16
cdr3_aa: CASSPRQGGPYNEQFF
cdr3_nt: TGTGCCAGCAGCCCTCGACAGGGGGGCCCTTACAATGAGCAGTTCTTC

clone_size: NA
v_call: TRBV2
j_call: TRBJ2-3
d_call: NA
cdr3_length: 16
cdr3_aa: CASSEDPQGSTDTQYF
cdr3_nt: TGTGCCAGCAGTGAAGATCCCCAGGGGAGCACAGATACGCAGTATTTT

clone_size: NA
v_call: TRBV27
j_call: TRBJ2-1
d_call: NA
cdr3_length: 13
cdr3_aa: CASSPGTFNEQFF
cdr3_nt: TGTGCCAGCAGTCCGGGGACTTTCAATGAGCAGTTCTTC

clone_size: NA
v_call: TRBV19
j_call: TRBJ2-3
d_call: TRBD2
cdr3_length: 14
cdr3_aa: CASGYAGGADTQYF
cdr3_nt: TGTGCCAGTGGTTACGCGGGAGGAGCAGATACGCAGTATTTT

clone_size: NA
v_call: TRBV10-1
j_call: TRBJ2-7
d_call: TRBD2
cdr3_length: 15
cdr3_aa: CASSARTSGFYEQYF
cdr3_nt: TGCGCCAGCAGCGCGCGGACTAGCGGGTTCTACGAGCAGTACTTC

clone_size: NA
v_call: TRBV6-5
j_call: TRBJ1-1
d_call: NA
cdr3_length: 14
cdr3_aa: CASSSVYSNTEAFF
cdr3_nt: TGTGCCAGCAGTAGCGTTTATTCGAACACTGAAGCTTTCTTT

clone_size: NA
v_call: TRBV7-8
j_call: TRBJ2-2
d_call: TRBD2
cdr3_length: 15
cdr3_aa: CASIGLAGDTGELFF
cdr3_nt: TGTGCCAGCATCGGGCTAGCGGGAGATACCGGGGAGCTGTTTTTT